This TCR beta chain was profiled in a study of technical replicates of blood from a handful of donors. Germline CDR1 is SGHRS and CDR2 is YFSETQ. V dropped 1 base and J dropped 2; count of bases not matched to a gene: 4. The length of the CDR3 is 15 residues. TCRdb keeps only in-frame clones here, not all; method: immunoSEQ multiplex PCR. The sample includes around 80,000 clones, around 90% of them seen just once. What was sequenced was T cells isolated from PBMCs. This clonotype was sampled from a human donor in good health. V is TRBV5-1 and J is TRBJ2-7, with 9 nucleotides matching TRBD2. CDR3 nucleotide sequence: TGCGCCAGCAGCTTGAGCGGGGGGAGGACCTACGAGCAGTACTTC. The encoded protein is CASSLSGGRTYEQYF.